This TCR beta chain was recovered during a study of regulatory T cells in long-lasting Graves disease. About the study: To qualify as persistent, Graves' disease required over 5 years of antithyroid drugs with positive TSH receptor antibodies.

General study results and limits: It was in persistent disease that TRBV28, TRBJ1-2 and TRBJ2-5 were favored. Persistent patients shared more public clonotypes (about 2,700) than newly diagnosed patients (under 1,000).

CDR3 length equals 12 residues. The germline CDR1 and CDR2 sequences are MNHNS and SASEGT. V was pared by 6 bases and J by 8 bases, with 4 bases of the junction left unmatched. As for time point: persistent/refractory GD, antithyroid drugs over 5 years with positive TRAb. TCR sequences were obtained from RNA taken from PBMCs. Enrollment of patients was through an endocrinology department in Xi'an, China. This clonotype appeared many times. What it binds is unknown. Being one base from a much bigger clone, this may be a read error. Construction of TCR beta libraries relied on iRepertoire HTBI primers and on Arm-PCR targeting CDR3 regions. TCRdb re-derived calls from the multiplex PCR reads in MiXCR, one entry per CDR3 protein. This sample has about 400,000 distinct CDR3 sequences; about a fifth occur once, and the top ten carry about 20%.

This sequence originates from a female donor with Graves disease. The chain has TRBV6-1 and TRBJ1-2; 9 bases agree with TRBD1. The sequencing used peripheral blood mononuclear cells (PBMCs), collected when the disease was refractory, from a patient treated with antithyroid drugs. The CDR3 loop reads CASRGQGEGYTF. CDR3 DNA sequence: TGTGCCAGCAGGGGACAGGGTGAGGGCTACACCTTC.